This passage covers 18 T cell receptor beta chains from one sample sequenced in a study of beta chain features in type 1 diabetes. Study results and caveats: Shorter TCRB CDR3s, moderately but significantly so, were found in Type 1 diabetes patients in all four CD4+ subsets.

Sequenced material consisted of expressed TCRB transcripts (all of the isolated RNA was reverse transcribed). Here immunoSEQ multiplex PCR was the method, and the copy in TCRdb shows in-frame clones only, minus some. The table lists 550,000 to 850,000 clones, 13% of them singletons. Antigen specificity for these receptors is unknown. The sample was naive CD4+ T cells from blood. These receptors were collected from a man in his late teens or twenties with type 1 diabetes.

This clone turned up a few times. The gene calls are TRBV19 and TRBJ2-2; 11 nucleotides agree with TRBD1. This CDR3 contains 15 residues. The germline CDR1 and CDR2 sequences are LNHDA and SQIVND (reference sequence). The V gene end was trimmed by 5 bases and the J gene end by 8 bases; junction bases not matched to a gene: 7. CDR3 region: CASSARTGGTGELFF. CDR3 DNA sequence: TGTGCCAGTAGTGCCCGGACAGGGGGCACGGGGGAGCTGTTTTTT.

This clone appeared a few times. The V call is TRBV4-1, the J call TRBJ2-3; 11 bases map to TRBD2. CDR3 length: 18 residues. J lost 2 bases, V lost 2 bases, and 9 bases had no gene match. Germline V lookup: CDR1 MGHRA, CDR2 YSYEKL. DNA for the CDR3: TGCGCCAGCAGCCAAAGTAGCGGGGGGGCGCGGGTCACAGATACGCAGTATTTT. The encoded protein is CASSQSSGGARVTDTQYF.

The CDR3 DNA reads as TGTGCCAGCATCACGGGGGGCCCCCCGGATGAGCAGTTCTTC. Residues: CASITGGPPDEQFF. The chain recombines TRBV6-1 with TRBJ2-1; tentatively, D is TRBD2 (7 bases). Looked up from germline, CDR1 is MNHNS and CDR2 is SASEGT. The length of the CDR3 is 14 residues. V lost 7 bases and J lost 8, with 18 bases in between.

The gene calls are TRBV4-1 and TRBJ2-7, with D possibly being TRBD1 (5 bases). The V gene's germline CDR1 is MGHRA and CDR2 YSYEKL. V lost 2 bases and J lost 2, with 10 bases in between. The CDR3 extends over 14 amino acids. The CDR3 sequence is CASSQNDRTYEQYF. The DNA of the CDR3 is TGCGCCAGCAGCCAAAACGACAGAACCTACGAGCAGTACTTC.

This clone turned up a few times. The rearrangement joins TRBV15 to TRBJ2-7; D unclear. The length of the CDR3 is 15 residues. Trimming removed 0 bases from V and 4 bases from J, with 13 bases in between. Per the germline V gene, CDR1 is LNHNV and CDR2 is YYDKDF (reference sequence). The CDR3 DNA follows: TGTGCCACCAGCAGAGATGGCCCCGGTGTTTACGAGCAGTACTTC. Its translation is CATSRDGPGVYEQYF.

This sequence joins TRBV29-1 and TRBJ2-3; D gene unclear. This CDR3 region has 14 residues. In germline, CDR1 is SQVTM, CDR2 ANQGSEA. The V gene lost 4 bases and the J gene lost 2 bases, with 13 bases spanning the gap. Written as DNA, the CDR3 is TGCAGCGTTGTATCTTGGGCTTCCACAGATACGCAGTATTTT. Protein product: CSVVSWASTDTQYF.

The rearrangement joins TRBV27 to TRBJ2-5; 10 bases line up with TRBD2. This CDR3 has 19 amino acids. V lost 0 bases and J lost 4; bases outside the gene matches: 14. Germline V gene data show CDR1 as MNHEY and CDR2 as SMNVEV (reference sequence). In DNA form, the CDR3 reads TGTGCCAGCAGTTTATCGGCCCCTTCTAGCGGGGGCCTCAGAGAGACCCAGTACTTC. This translates into CASSLSAPSSGGLRETQYF.

This clone turned up a few times. The V gene is TRBV6-1, the J gene TRBJ2-3; a weak D match, TRBD1 (5 bases). The length of the CDR3 is 15 residues. Trimming left V 7 bases short and J 6 bases short, with 20 bases between. CDR1 and CDR2 from the germline V gene are MNHNS and SASEGT. The CDR3 nucleotides read TGTGCCAGCAAGCGACCGCAGGGAATGACGGATACGCAGTATTTT. Encoded protein: CASKRPQGMTDTQYF.

The chain joins TRBV18 to TRBJ2-2, with D maybe TRBD1 (6 bases). CDR3 length: 15 amino acids. Trimming stripped 5 bases from V and 1 base from J, with 11 bases between. CDR1 is KGHSH, CDR2 LQKENI, per germline. This CDR3 is CASSLPGQNTGELFF. CDR3 sequence (DNA): TGTGCCAGCTCATTACCGGGACAGAACACCGGGGAGCTGTTTTTT.

This clone has a handful of counts. CDR3 nucleotide sequence: TGTGCCACGGGACAGGGTGGAATCTATGGCTACACCTTC. The encoded protein is CATGQGGIYGYTF. This chain connects TRBV10-3 to TRBJ1-2; 9 bases map to TRBD1. This CDR3 contains 13 residues. Per the germline V gene, CDR1 is ENHRY and CDR2 is SYGVKD. Unmatched junction bases numbered 7, after V lost 10 bases and J lost 4 bases.

This clone turned up a few times. The rearrangement links TRBV30 to TRBJ1-4, with TRBD1 as a possible D gene (6 bases). Trimming left V 1 base short and J 7 bases short, with 16 bases between. CDR3 length: 15 amino acids. Germline-derived CDR1 and CDR2 are GTSNPN and SVGIG (reference sequence). CDR3 sequence reads: CAWSDRGPTGEKLFF. As DNA, the CDR3 is TGTGCCTGGAGTGATCGGGGGCCAACGGGTGAAAAACTGTTTTTT.

The CDR3 is CASSLVVGISETQYF. CDR3 nucleotides: TGCGCCAGCAGCTTGGTGGTGGGGATTTCAGAGACCCAGTACTTC. The chain joins TRBV5-1 to TRBJ2-5; D gene unclear. Germline V gene lookup returns CDR1 SGHRS and CDR2 YFSETQ. The V end lost 0 bases, the J end lost 4 bases, and 13 bases lay between the germline ends. This CDR3 is 15 amino acids long. Drawing the rest from reference TRBV5-1 and TRBJ2-5, the complete variable domain is KAGVTQTPRYLIKTRGQQVTLSCSPISGHRSVSWYQQTPGQGLQFLFEYFSETQRNKGNFPGRFSGRQFSNSRSEMNVSTLELGDSALYLCASSLVVGISETQYFGPGTRLLVL.

About this clone itself: The junction and the germline gene differ at one end; a read error may be behind it. V gene TRBV7-7 combines with J gene TRBJ2-5; 7 nucleotides align to TRBD2. The CDR3 runs to 15 residues. Germline V lookup: CDR1 SSHAT, CDR2 FNYEAQ (reference sequence). The CDR3 spells CASSPRRTSQETQYF. CDR3 nucleotide sequence: TGTGCTAGCAGCCCCCGCCGGACTAGCCAAGAGACCCAGTACTTC.

This clone has a handful of counts. This chain joins TRBV6-4 and TRBJ2-2, with D possibly matching TRBD1 (7 bases). V was shortened by 8 bases and J by 6 bases, with 19 bases between the two germline ends. This CDR3 contains 15 residues. Germline lookup yields CDR1 MRHNA and CDR2 SNTAGT. The CDR3 loop is CASSRDSLGPGELFF. In DNA form, the CDR3 reads TGTGCCAGCTCGCGGGACAGTCTCGGACCCGGGGAGCTGTTTTTT.

This clone was found once. The chain couples TRBV29-1 to TRBJ2-5; D tentatively fits TRBD1 or TRBD2 (5 bases each). The J call may be incorrect, as the DNA end agrees better with TRBJ2-7. This CDR3 is 12 amino acids long. CDR1 is SQVTM, CDR2 ANQGSEA, per germline. CDR3 sequence reads: CSVVQAGYEQYF. In DNA form, the CDR3 reads TGCAGCGTTGTACAGGCGGGCTACGAGCAGTACTTC.

This clone was seen a handful of times. V and J are TRBV5-1 and TRBJ2-3; 8 nucleotides line up with TRBD1. CDR3 length: 14 residues. V shed 6 bases and J 4 bases; nucleotides not matched to a gene: 7. Germline values: CDR1 SGHRS, CDR2 YFSETQ. The DNA of the CDR3 is TGCGCCAGCACCGAACAGGGGGGCGCAGATACGCAGTATTTT. Translating it yields CASTEQGGADTQYF.

This clone was counted a few times. Other DNA sequences from this sample encode an identical CDR3 as well. The CDR3 DNA reads TGTGCCAGCAGCTCGACTTCCTACGAGCAGTACTTC. Translation gives CASSSTSYEQYF. The chain links TRBV7-2 to TRBJ2-7; D remains ambiguous. The CDR3 spans 12 residues. The V and J ends lost 4 bases and 1 base respectively, with 5 bases between them. Germline lookup yields CDR1 SGHTA and CDR2 FQGNSA.

The table lists this clone with a few counts. In nucleotides, the CDR3 is TGCAGCGGGGCAACATGGGGCTATGGCTACACCTTC. Its translation: CSGATWGYGYTF. The V and J genes are TRBV29-1 and TRBJ1-2, with D unresolved. This CDR3 has 12 amino acids. V was cut by 7 bases and J by 4 bases, with 13 bases left in between. Per germline, CDR1 SQVTM and CDR2 ANQGSEA. Drawing the rest from reference TRBV29-1 and TRBJ1-2, the complete variable domain is SAVISQKPSRDICQRGTSLTIQCQVDSQVTMMFWYRQQPGQSLTLIATANQGSEATYESGFVIDKFPISRPNLTFSTLTVSNMSPEDSSIYLCSGATWGYGYTFGSGTRLTVV.